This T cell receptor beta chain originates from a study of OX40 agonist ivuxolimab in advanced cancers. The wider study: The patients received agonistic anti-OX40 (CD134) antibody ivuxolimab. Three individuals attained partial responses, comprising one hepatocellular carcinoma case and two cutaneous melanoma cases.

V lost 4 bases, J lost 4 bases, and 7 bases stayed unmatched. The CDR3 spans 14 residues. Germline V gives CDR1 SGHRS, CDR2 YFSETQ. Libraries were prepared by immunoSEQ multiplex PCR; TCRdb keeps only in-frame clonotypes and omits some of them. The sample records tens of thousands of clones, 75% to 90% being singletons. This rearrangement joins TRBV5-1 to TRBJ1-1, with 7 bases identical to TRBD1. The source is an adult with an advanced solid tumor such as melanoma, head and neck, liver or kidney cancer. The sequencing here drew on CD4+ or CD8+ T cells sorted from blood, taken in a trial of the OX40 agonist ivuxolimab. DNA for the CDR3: TGCGCCAGCAGCCGGGACAGTACCAGCACTGAAGCTTTCTTT. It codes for CASSRDSTSTEAFF.